This T cell receptor (beta chain) was obtained from a study of OX40 agonist ivuxolimab in advanced cancers. This table comes from immunoSEQ multiplex PCR, and its TCRdb copy is limited to in-frame clones, with some not included. Among some 38,000 clones listed, nearly 90% were seen once. Sampling of blood occurred at baseline, cycle 4 day 1, and cycle 7 day 1. V lost 4 bases, J lost 4 bases, and 8 bases stayed unmatched. Germline V gives CDR1 SEHNR, CDR2 FQNEAQ (reference sequence). The CDR3 extends over 15 amino acids. This clonotype originated in an adult with an advanced solid tumor such as melanoma, head and neck, liver or kidney cancer. The J gene is TRBJ1-1, the V gene TRBV7-9, with 8 positions matching TRBD1. Sample: CD4+ or CD8+ T cells sorted from blood, taken in a trial of the OX40 agonist ivuxolimab. The CDR3: CASSSRTGTGTEAFF. DNA of the CDR3: TGTGCCAGCAGCTCGAGGACAGGGACCGGCACTGAAGCTTTCTTT.